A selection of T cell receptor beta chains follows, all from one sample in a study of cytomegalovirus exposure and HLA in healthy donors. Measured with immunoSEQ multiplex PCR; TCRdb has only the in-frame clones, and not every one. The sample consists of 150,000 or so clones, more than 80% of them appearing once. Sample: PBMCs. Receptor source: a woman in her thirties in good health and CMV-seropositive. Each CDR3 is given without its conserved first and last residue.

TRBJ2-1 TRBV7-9 ASSLGDRDFVEQF
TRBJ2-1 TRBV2 ASRAGTASNEQF
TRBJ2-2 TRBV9 ASSVGAGTLTGELF
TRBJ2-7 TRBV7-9 ASSLRDSTYEQY
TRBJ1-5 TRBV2 ASSKGVGNQPQH
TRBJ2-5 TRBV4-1 ASSQDSRLGVGETQY
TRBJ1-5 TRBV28 ASSLPRPKAQPQH
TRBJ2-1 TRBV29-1 SVEAGQRGVGQF
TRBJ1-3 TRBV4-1 ASSQDRGASAGNTIY
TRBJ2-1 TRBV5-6 ASCKGRALYNEQF
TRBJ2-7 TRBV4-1 ASSQGLAETYEQY
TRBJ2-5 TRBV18 ASSAHRGKETQY
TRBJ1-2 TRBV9 ASSPGDYGYT
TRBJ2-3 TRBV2 ASSTNRGRVTDTQY
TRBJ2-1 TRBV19 ASSIDRMVAGEDQF
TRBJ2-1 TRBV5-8 ASSSFSYNEQF
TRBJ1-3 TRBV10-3 AIRGVGQADSGNTIY
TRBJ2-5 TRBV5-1 ASSVLAEETQY
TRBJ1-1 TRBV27 ASSPIPGPATEAF
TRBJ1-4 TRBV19 ASSIWGQSEKLF
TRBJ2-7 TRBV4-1 ASSHRRSLSYEQY
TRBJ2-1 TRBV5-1 ASSLGRGDNEQF
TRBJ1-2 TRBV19 ASSPEAGTVFVGYT
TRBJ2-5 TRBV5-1 ASSNAGEQETQY
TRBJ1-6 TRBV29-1 SDQGVDSPLH
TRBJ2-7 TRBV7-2 ASSLTRTVSYEQY
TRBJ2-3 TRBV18 ASSPRPRTSGGAGTDTQY
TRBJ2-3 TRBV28 ASSFKSSTDTQY
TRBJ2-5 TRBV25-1 ASSESRQGHGTQY
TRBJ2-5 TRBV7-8 ASSLSFQETQY
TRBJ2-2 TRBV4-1 ASSPRWGRTGELF
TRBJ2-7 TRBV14 ASSPLDSYEQY
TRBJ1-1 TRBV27 ASSFEGFTEAF
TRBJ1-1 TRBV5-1 ASSLTAENTEAF
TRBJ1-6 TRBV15 AVGADRYNSPLH
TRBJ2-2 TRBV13 ASSLGFLDTGELF
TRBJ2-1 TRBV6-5 ASSYSLEGDEQF
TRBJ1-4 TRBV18 ASSRGADEKLF
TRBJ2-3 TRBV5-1 ASRRGLAETTDTQY
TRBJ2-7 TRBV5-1 ASSLRTGSSYEQY
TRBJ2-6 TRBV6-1 ASREGSGANVLT
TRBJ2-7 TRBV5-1 ASSILAGEAYEQY
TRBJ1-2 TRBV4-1 ASSQRVIDYGYT
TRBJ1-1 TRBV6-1 ASSGGLTTEAF
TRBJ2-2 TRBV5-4 ASSWGQGATGELF
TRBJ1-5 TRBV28 ASSFHVAQPQH
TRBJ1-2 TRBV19 ASSPREGQDYGYT
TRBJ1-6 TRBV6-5 ASRSWNSPLH
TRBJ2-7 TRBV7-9 ASSLSGEWSEQY
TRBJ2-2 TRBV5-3 ARSPPRRRTGELF
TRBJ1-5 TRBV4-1 ASSQEWAANQPQH
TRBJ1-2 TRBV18 ASSLSLGGRGYGYT
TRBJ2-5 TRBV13 ASSSGRAGNQETQY
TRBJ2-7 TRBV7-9 ASSPQGPYEQY
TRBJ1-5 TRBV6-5 ASSPRGVGNQPQH
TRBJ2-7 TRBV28 ASSPTMREDEQY
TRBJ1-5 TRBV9 ASSVYSNQPQH
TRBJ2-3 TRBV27 ASSFLGGDRATDTQY